This is a list of T cell receptor beta chains from one sample in a study of cytomegalovirus exposure and HLA in healthy donors. The data were produced by immunoSEQ multiplex PCR, yet TCRdb's version contains in-frame clones alone and is incomplete. The table includes approximately 180,000 clones, approximately 72% detected once. Specimen: PBMCs. Receptor source: a human donor in good health. Each CDR3 is given with its conserved first and last residue. The order of the fields is D gene, CDR3 length, J gene, V gene, clone size, CDR3 protein, CDR3 DNA. A D gene is named only where the DNA matches it firmly. The listing skips clone size in some rows; elsewhere it reads once, few, many or a size class.

d_gene: TRBD2
len: 16
j_gene: TRBJ2-1
v_gene: TRBV2
abundance: -
CDR3aa: CASSGDPRGSNNEQFF
CDR3nt: TGTGCCAGCAGTGGAGACCCGCGGGGGAGTAACAATGAGCAGTTCTTC

d_gene: -
len: 13
j_gene: TRBJ1-1
v_gene: TRBV19
abundance: -
CDR3aa: CATSQGAVTEAFF
CDR3nt: TGTGCCACCTCACAGGGAGCGGTCACTGAAGCTTTCTTT

d_gene: TRBD1
len: 14
j_gene: TRBJ2-7
v_gene: TRBV2
abundance: few
CDR3aa: CASSGDRGFYEQYF
CDR3nt: TGTGCCAGCAGTGGCGACAGGGGATTCTACGAGCAGTACTTC

d_gene: TRBD2
len: 15
j_gene: TRBJ2-1
v_gene: TRBV29-1
abundance: -
CDR3aa: CSVEWLADSYNEQFF
CDR3nt: TGCAGCGTTGAATGGCTAGCGGACTCCTACAATGAGCAGTTCTTC

d_gene: -
len: 17
j_gene: TRBJ2-2
v_gene: TRBV27
abundance: once
CDR3aa: CASTRSSGESNTGELFF
CDR3nt: TGTGCCAGCACCAGGTCATCTGGGGAGAGCAACACCGGGGAGCTGTTTTTT

d_gene: TRBD1
len: 14
j_gene: TRBJ2-7
v_gene: TRBV7-9
abundance: -
CDR3aa: CASSPGQINYEQYF
CDR3nt: TGTGCCAGCAGCCCGGGACAGATTAATTACGAGCAGTACTTC

d_gene: -
len: 12
j_gene: TRBJ1-1
v_gene: TRBV29-1
abundance: few
CDR3aa: CSVEGRGEKAFF
CDR3nt: TGCAGCGTTGAAGGGCGGGGAGAGAAAGCTTTCTTT

d_gene: -
len: 15
j_gene: TRBJ1-2
v_gene: TRBV6-5
abundance: once
CDR3aa: CASSRNPPAGQGYTF
CDR3nt: TGTGCCAGCAGCCGGAACCCGCCAGCGGGACAAGGCTACACCTTC

d_gene: -
len: 16
j_gene: TRBJ2-3
v_gene: TRBV7-9
abundance: few
CDR3aa: CASSLSQGAIQDTQYF
CDR3nt: TGTGCCAGCAGCTTAAGTCAGGGCGCGATTCAAGATACGCAGTATTTT

d_gene: -
len: 14
j_gene: TRBJ1-1
v_gene: TRBV5-1
abundance: once
CDR3aa: CASSPQGFHTEAFF
CDR3nt: TGCGCCAGCAGCCCGCAGGGGTTTCACACTGAAGCTTTCTTT

d_gene: -
len: 11
j_gene: TRBJ1-6
v_gene: TRBV30
abundance: few
CDR3aa: CALGSSSPLHF
CDR3nt: TGTGCCTTGGGGAGTAGTTCACCCCTCCACTTT

d_gene: TRBD1
len: 13
j_gene: TRBJ2-1
v_gene: TRBV5-1
abundance: -
CDR3aa: CASGQGTYNEQFF
CDR3nt: TGCGCCAGCGGACAGGGGACCTACAATGAGCAGTTCTTC

d_gene: TRBD2
len: 17
j_gene: TRBJ2-2
v_gene: TRBV7-2
abundance: -
CDR3aa: CASSPVIGGGNTGELFF
CDR3nt: TGTGCCAGCAGCCCCGTAATTGGGGGGGGGAACACCGGGGAGCTGTTTTTT

d_gene: TRBD2
len: 15
j_gene: TRBJ2-1
v_gene: TRBV9
abundance: -
CDR3aa: CASRSGGSSYNEQFF
CDR3nt: TGTGCCAGCCGTTCCGGCGGGAGCTCCTACAATGAGCAGTTCTTC

d_gene: TRBD2
len: 16
j_gene: TRBJ2-5
v_gene: TRBV13
abundance: -
CDR3aa: CASSLSLAGGRETQYF
CDR3nt: TGTGCCAGCAGCTTATCACTAGCGGGGGGAAGGGAGACCCAGTACTTC

d_gene: TRBD1
len: 14
j_gene: TRBJ1-5
v_gene: TRBV4-1
abundance: -
CDR3aa: CASSQWTGDQPQHF
CDR3nt: TGCGCCAGCAGCCAATGGACAGGGGATCAGCCCCAGCATTTT

d_gene: -
len: 14
j_gene: TRBJ2-7
v_gene: TRBV9
abundance: -
CDR3aa: CASSVRGLSYEQYF
CDR3nt: TGTGCCAGCAGCGTTAGGGGCCTCTCCTACGAGCAGTACTTC

d_gene: -
len: 14
j_gene: TRBJ2-5
v_gene: TRBV7-6
abundance: -
CDR3aa: CASSFAASQETQYF
CDR3nt: TGTGCCAGCAGCTTCGCGGCGAGCCAAGAGACCCAGTACTTC

d_gene: TRBD2
len: 16
j_gene: TRBJ2-1
v_gene: TRBV2
abundance: -
CDR3aa: CASRTATSGAYNEQFF
CDR3nt: TGTGCCAGCAGGACCGCGACTAGCGGGGCGTACAATGAGCAGTTCTTC

d_gene: TRBD1
len: 14
j_gene: TRBJ1-1
v_gene: TRBV5-1
abundance: -
CDR3aa: CASSLGQGVTEAFF
CDR3nt: TGCGCCAGCAGCCTCGGACAGGGGGTCACTGAAGCTTTCTTT

d_gene: TRBD1
len: 18
j_gene: TRBJ2-6
v_gene: TRBV5-1
abundance: -
CDR3aa: CASSSQGARTAGANVLTF
CDR3nt: TGCGCCAGCAGCTCACAGGGGGCACGAACGGCGGGGGCCAACGTCCTGACTTTC

d_gene: -
len: 14
j_gene: TRBJ1-2
v_gene: TRBV10-3
abundance: few
CDR3aa: CAITAMEQQLGYTF
CDR3nt: TGTGCCATCACCGCGATGGAGCAACAATTGGGCTACACCTTC

d_gene: -
len: 16
j_gene: TRBJ2-7
v_gene: TRBV4-1
abundance: -
CDR3aa: CASSLQPGVEFYEQYF
CDR3nt: TGCGCCAGCAGCCTCCAACCAGGGGTCGAATTCTACGAGCAGTACTTC

d_gene: -
len: 17
j_gene: TRBJ2-2
v_gene: TRBV5-1
abundance: -
CDR3aa: CASSLGFSVSGTGELFF
CDR3nt: TGCGCCAGCAGCTTGGGGTTCAGTGTGTCGGGCACCGGGGAGCTGTTTTTT

d_gene: TRBD2
len: 15
j_gene: TRBJ2-1
v_gene: TRBV6-4
abundance: -
CDR3aa: CASSELAGGYNEQFF
CDR3nt: TGTGCCAGCAGTGAACTAGCGGGGGGCTACAATGAGCAGTTCTTC

d_gene: -
len: 15
j_gene: TRBJ1-2
v_gene: TRBV7-3
abundance: -
CDR3aa: CASSQQGFGMSGYTF
CDR3nt: TGTGCCAGCAGCCAACAGGGTTTTGGTATGTCTGGCTACACCTTC

d_gene: TRBD2
len: 15
j_gene: TRBJ2-2
v_gene: TRBV27
abundance: few
CDR3aa: CASSPRLAGNGELFF
CDR3nt: TGTGCCAGCAGTCCGAGATTAGCGGGGAACGGGGAGCTGTTTTTT

d_gene: -
len: 13
j_gene: TRBJ1-1
v_gene: TRBV9
abundance: -
CDR3aa: CASSSEGGTEAFF
CDR3nt: TGTGCCAGCAGCTCCGAAGGGGGCACTGAAGCTTTCTTT

d_gene: TRBD2
len: 15
j_gene: TRBJ2-3
v_gene: TRBV19
abundance: -
CDR3aa: CASSPAGTSADTQYF
CDR3nt: TGTGCCAGTAGCCCAGCCGGGACTAGTGCAGATACGCAGTATTTT

d_gene: TRBD2
len: 13
j_gene: TRBJ2-5
v_gene: TRBV12-5
abundance: -
CDR3aa: CATGASGGETQYF
CDR3nt: TGTGCTACGGGGGCTAGCGGGGGGGAGACCCAGTACTTC

d_gene: TRBD2
len: 12
j_gene: TRBJ2-3
v_gene: TRBV19
abundance: -
CDR3aa: CATRGGPDTQYF
CDR3nt: TGTGCCACGCGGGGGGGCCCAGATACGCAGTATTTT

d_gene: -
len: 14
j_gene: TRBJ1-2
v_gene: TRBV7-2
abundance: -
CDR3aa: CASSLAPTDYGYTF
CDR3nt: TGTGCCAGCAGTTTGGCTCCGACAGACTATGGCTACACCTTC

d_gene: TRBD2
len: 14
j_gene: TRBJ2-1
v_gene: TRBV6-1
abundance: -
CDR3aa: CASSASGGAFKQFF
CDR3nt: TGTGCCAGCAGTGCTAGCGGGGGGGCCTTTAAGCAGTTCTTC

d_gene: -
len: 13
j_gene: TRBJ2-5
v_gene: TRBV6-1
abundance: -
CDR3aa: CASSLGQQETQYF
CDR3nt: TGTGCCAGCAGCCTCGGACAGCAAGAGACCCAGTACTTC

d_gene: TRBD2
len: 17
j_gene: TRBJ2-7
v_gene: TRBV7-2
abundance: few
CDR3aa: CASSPWTSGGIPYEQYF
CDR3nt: TGTGCCAGCAGCCCTTGGACTAGCGGGGGGATTCCCTACGAGCAGTACTTC

d_gene: -
len: 12
j_gene: TRBJ2-2
v_gene: TRBV29-1
abundance: once
CDR3aa: CSVFGGPGELFF
CDR3nt: TGCAGCGTATTCGGCGGCCCCGGGGAGCTGTTTTTT

d_gene: -
len: 15
j_gene: TRBJ1-1
v_gene: TRBV5-1
abundance: -
CDR3aa: CASSLDIGVNTEAFF
CDR3nt: TGCGCCAGCAGCTTGGACATAGGGGTGAACACTGAAGCTTTCTTT

d_gene: -
len: 17
j_gene: TRBJ1-6
v_gene: TRBV5-4
abundance: -
CDR3aa: CASSHGRRGAGNSPLHF
CDR3nt: TGTGCCAGCAGCCACGGGCGGCGGGGTGCCGGTAATTCACCCCTCCACTTT

d_gene: TRBD2
len: 14
j_gene: TRBJ2-1
v_gene: TRBV7-8
abundance: few
CDR3aa: CASSLAGGDNEQFF
CDR3nt: TGTGCCAGCAGCCTAGCGGGGGGTGACAATGAGCAGTTCTTC

d_gene: -
len: 14
j_gene: TRBJ1-1
v_gene: TRBV7-2
abundance: -
CDR3aa: CASILRGMNTEAFF
CDR3nt: TGTGCCAGCATCCTAAGGGGTATGAACACTGAAGCTTTCTTT

d_gene: TRBD2
len: 18
j_gene: TRBJ2-3
v_gene: TRBV9
abundance: once
CDR3aa: CASSSGLAGGTSTDTQYF
CDR3nt: TGTGCCAGCAGCTCGGGACTAGCGGGGGGCACCAGCACAGATACGCAGTATTTT

d_gene: -
len: 14
j_gene: TRBJ1-6
v_gene: TRBV27
abundance: -
CDR3aa: CASSFSGWNSPLHF
CDR3nt: TGTGCCAGCAGTTTTTCAGGGTGGAATTCACCCCTCCACTTT

d_gene: -
len: 15
j_gene: TRBJ1-1
v_gene: TRBV6-1
abundance: -
CDR3aa: CASSASAGLYTEAFF
CDR3nt: TGTGCCAGCAGTGCTTCAGCAGGGTTGTACACTGAAGCTTTCTTT

d_gene: TRBD2
len: 15
j_gene: TRBJ2-2
v_gene: TRBV4-3
abundance: -
CDR3aa: CASSQDGRGRGELFF
CDR3nt: TGCGCCAGCAGCCAAGATGGGCGGGGGAGAGGGGAGCTGTTTTTT